In this sample, the clone carrying this TCR beta chain turned up once. The antigen remains unidentified. Clones were read by immunoSEQ multiplex PCR, and TCRdb kept only the in-frame ones, dropping some. The sample lists more than 20,000 clones, about 94% seen once, with roughly 6% in the top ten. The sample's time point: newly diagnosed, previously untreated cHL patient sample. Untreated, newly diagnosed classical Hodgkin lymphoma PBMCs served for comparison. In germline, CDR1 is LGHNA, CDR2 YNFKEQ. This CDR3 region has 14 residues. V was pared by 0 bases and J by 3 bases, with 8 bases between. The data belong to a study of PD-1 blockade in classical Hodgkin lymphoma. Study-level findings and limits: Although disease activity or prior therapy may be involved, causes of the repertoire differences remain undefined.

The J gene is TRBJ1-1, the V gene TRBV4-2; D remains unclear. The sequenced sample was peripheral blood mononuclear cells (PBMCs). The clonotype originates from a human donor with classical Hodgkin lymphoma. CDR3 coding DNA: TGTGCCAGCAGCCAAGATCTGGGGTACACTGAAGCTTTCTTT. This codes for CASSQDLGYTEAFF.